A single sample is the source of the 12 T cell receptor beta chains below, sequenced in a study of blood T cell repertoires in COVID-19. The table came from immunoSEQ multiplex PCR; TCRdb's copy has only in-frame clones and leaves some out. The sample has 220,000 or so clones; about 83% are singletons. The sequencing sample was made of PBMCs or T cells enriched from blood (not recorded which). The receptors stem from a woman aged 40 to 50 who had recovered from COVID-19.

This clone was seen more than once but under ten times. CDR3 DNA sequence: TGTGCCAGCGCGCGGACTGTGAACACTGAAGCTTTCTTT. Translation gives CASARTVNTEAFF. The chain employs TRBV6-5 and TRBJ1-1; no reliable D call. The CDR3 consists of 13 residues. V shed 8 bases and J shed 0 bases, with 10 bases lying between them. Germline V CDR1 and CDR2: MNHEY, SVGAGI.

The rearrangement uses TRBV5-1 and TRBJ1-2; weak D call: TRBD1 (5 bases). The CDR3 covers 12 residues. Germline-derived CDR1 and CDR2 are SGHRS and YFSETQ. Trimming stripped 0 bases from V and 6 bases from J, with 6 bases between. The CDR3 loop is CASSLGRDGYTF. The CDR3 DNA reads as TGCGCCAGCAGCTTGGGCAGGGATGGCTACACCTTC.

This chain joins TRBV28 and TRBJ1-2; 9 bases are a match to TRBD1. CDR1 and CDR2 (germline): MDHEN, SYDVKM. The CDR3 has 14 amino acids. V trimming: 3 bases; J trimming: 4 bases; junction bases outside the gene matches: 3. The CDR3 DNA is TGTGCCAGCAGTTTGGGACAGGGAATCTATGGCTACACCTTC. Its protein product is CASSLGQGIYGYTF.

The genes are TRBV4-3 and TRBJ2-2; D is possibly TRBD2 (5 bases). Germline CDR1 is LGHNA and CDR2 is YSLEER. The CDR3 consists of 12 residues. Between the trimmed V and J ends, which lost 0 bases and 14 bases, there was a span of 10 bases. CDR3 loop: CASSQDRGSLFF. For the CDR3, the DNA is TGCGCCAGCAGCCAAGATCGAGGGTCCCTGTTTTTT.

This CDR3 reads CAWSSVGQGAYGYTF. CDR3 bases: TGTGCCTGGAGTTCTGTGGGACAGGGGGCCTATGGCTACACCTTC. The rearrangement uses TRBV30 and TRBJ1-2; 12 positions match TRBD1. Losses at the gene ends were 2 bases for V and 4 bases for J; bases not matched to a gene: 5. Germline loops: CDR1 GTSNPN, CDR2 SVGIG (reference sequence). The CDR3 runs 15 residues.

The chain combines TRBV27 with TRBJ2-3; 7 bases fit TRBD2. The CDR3 has 19 amino acids. Trimming took 1 base from V and 4 from J; bases not matched to a gene: 17. CDR1 and CDR2 from the germline V gene are MNHEY and SMNVEV (reference sequence). CDR3 nucleotide sequence: TGTGCCAGCAGTTTATATTTTTCTAGCGGAGTATCCCCGCCAGATACGCAGTATTTT. Encoded protein: CASSLYFSSGVSPPDTQYF.

J is TRBJ2-3 and V is TRBV30; possibly TRBD2 for D (5 bases). V lost 2 bases to trimming and J lost 2 bases, with 14 bases between them. The CDR3 covers 15 residues. Germline V gene sequence: CDR1 GTSNPN, CDR2 SVGIG (reference sequence). DNA for the CDR3: TGTGCCTGGAGTAACCCCGGGATCGCCACAGATACGCAGTATTTT. Encoded protein: CAWSNPGIATDTQYF. The variable domain in full, completed from reference TRBV30 and TRBJ2-3, reads SQTIHQWPATLVQPVGSPLSLECTVEGTSNPNLYWYRQAAGRGLQLLFYSVGIGQISSEVPQNLSASRPQDRQFILSSKKLLLSDSGFYLCAWSNPGIATDTQYFGPGTRLTVL.

The CDR3 region has the DNA TGCAGCGTTGCCCGGGCCCGGGGCAAAAACATTCAGTACTTC. Residues: CSVARARGKNIQYF. The chain links TRBV29-1 to TRBJ2-4; maybe TRBD2 (5 bases). The CDR3 extends over 14 amino acids. Trimming cost V 4 bases and J 3 bases, with 13 bases left between them. Germline assignment: CDR1 SQVTM and CDR2 ANQGSEA.

The V call is TRBV5-1, the J call TRBJ2-7; D unresolved. This CDR3 has 13 amino acids. Trimming took off 0 bases at V and 5 bases at J, with 9 bases between the two ends. CDR1 is SGHRS, CDR2 YFSETQ, per germline. CDR3 residues: CASSLAESDEQYF. CDR3 nucleotides: TGCGCCAGCAGCTTGGCAGAATCTGACGAGCAGTACTTC.

The V gene is TRBV2, the J gene TRBJ1-2; 10 nucleotides match TRBD1. J lost 2 bases, V lost 5 bases, and 2 bases had no gene match. The CDR3 contains 14 residues. The germline V gene encodes CDR1 SNHLY and CDR2 FYNNEI. The CDR3 sequence: CASSSDRGNYGYTF. The CDR3 DNA is TGTGCCAGCAGTTCGGACAGGGGGAACTATGGCTACACCTTC.

This clone was observed once. The chain couples TRBV24-1 to TRBJ2-2; 11 bases match TRBD1. Germline assignment: CDR1 KGHDR and CDR2 SFDVKD. The CDR3 sequence is 17 residues long. Losses at the gene ends were 1 base for V and 7 bases for J; bases not matched to a gene: 7. CDR3 protein: CATSDFAGTGGLGELFF. The CDR3 region has the DNA TGTGCCACCAGTGATTTTGCCGGGACAGGGGGGCTCGGGGAGCTGTTTTTT.

This chain connects TRBV7-2 to TRBJ2-3; 9 nucleotides agree with TRBD1. This CDR3 has 16 amino acids. V lost 5 bases, J lost 1 base, and 7 bases stayed unmatched. The germline V gene has CDR1 SGHTA and CDR2 FQGNSA. As DNA, the CDR3 is TGTGCCAGCAGCCTCCATCGGACAGGGGGCACAGATACGCAGTATTTT. This codes for CASSLHRTGGTDTQYF.